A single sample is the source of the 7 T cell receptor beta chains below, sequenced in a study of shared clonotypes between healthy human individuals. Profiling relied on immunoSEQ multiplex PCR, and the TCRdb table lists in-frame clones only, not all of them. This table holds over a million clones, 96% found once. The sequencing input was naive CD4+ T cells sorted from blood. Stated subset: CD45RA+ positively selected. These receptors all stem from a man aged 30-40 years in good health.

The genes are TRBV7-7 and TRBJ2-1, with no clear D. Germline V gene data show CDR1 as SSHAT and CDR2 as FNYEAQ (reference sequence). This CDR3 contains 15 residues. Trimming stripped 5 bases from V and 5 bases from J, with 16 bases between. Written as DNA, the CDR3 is TGTGCCAGCAGCCCCACCCTCCTGGGCAACAATGAGCAGTTCTTC. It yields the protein CASSPTLLGNNEQFF.

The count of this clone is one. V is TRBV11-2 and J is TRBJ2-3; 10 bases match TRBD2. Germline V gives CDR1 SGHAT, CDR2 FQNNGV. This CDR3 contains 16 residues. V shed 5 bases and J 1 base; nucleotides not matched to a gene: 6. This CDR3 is CASSPRLAGGTDTQYF. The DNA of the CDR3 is TGTGCCAGCAGCCCCAGACTAGCGGGCGGCACAGATACGCAGTATTTT.

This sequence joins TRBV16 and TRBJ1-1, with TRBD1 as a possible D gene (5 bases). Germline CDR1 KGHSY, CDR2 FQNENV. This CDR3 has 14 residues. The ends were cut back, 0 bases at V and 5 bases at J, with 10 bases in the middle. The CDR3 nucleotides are TGTGCCAGCAGCCAATCGCGGGGGGGGACTGAAGCTTTCTTT. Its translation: CASSQSRGGTEAFF.

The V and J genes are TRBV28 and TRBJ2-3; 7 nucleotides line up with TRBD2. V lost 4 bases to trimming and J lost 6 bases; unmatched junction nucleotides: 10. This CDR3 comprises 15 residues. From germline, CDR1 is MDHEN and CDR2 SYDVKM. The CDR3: CASSSASGWVDTQYF. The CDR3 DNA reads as TGTGCCAGCAGTTCAGCTAGCGGTTGGGTGGATACGCAGTATTTT.

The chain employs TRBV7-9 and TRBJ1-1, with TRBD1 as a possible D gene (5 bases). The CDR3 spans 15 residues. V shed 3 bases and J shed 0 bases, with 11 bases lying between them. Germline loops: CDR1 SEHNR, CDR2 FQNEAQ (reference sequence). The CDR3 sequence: CASSFQGTLNTEAFF. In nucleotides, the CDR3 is TGTGCCAGCAGCTTCCAAGGGACTCTGAACACTGAAGCTTTCTTT.

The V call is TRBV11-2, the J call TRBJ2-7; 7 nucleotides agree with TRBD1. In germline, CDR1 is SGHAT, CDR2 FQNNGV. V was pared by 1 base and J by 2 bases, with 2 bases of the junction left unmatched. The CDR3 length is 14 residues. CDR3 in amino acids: CASSLGDRTYEQYF. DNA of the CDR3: TGTGCCAGCAGCTTAGGGGACAGAACCTACGAGCAGTACTTC.

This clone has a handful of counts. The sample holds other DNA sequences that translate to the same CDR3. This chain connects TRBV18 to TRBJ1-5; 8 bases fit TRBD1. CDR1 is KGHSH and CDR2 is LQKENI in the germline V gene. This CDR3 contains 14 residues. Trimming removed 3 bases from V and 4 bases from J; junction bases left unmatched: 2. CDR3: CASSPGQGNQPQHF. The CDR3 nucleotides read TGTGCCAGCTCACCTGGACAGGGTAATCAGCCCCAGCATTTT.